What follows are 8 T cell receptor beta chains derived from one specimen sequenced in a study of T cell responses to AZD1222 COVID-19 vaccine. Repertoires were generated with immunoSEQ multiplex PCR, while TCRdb's copy carries only in-frame clones and drops some. This repertoire shows roughly 180,000 clones, around 90% found once; its top ten account for around 2.6%. The specimen comprised peripheral blood, sampled on day 0 of AZD1222 vaccination. These TCRs come from an adult in good health.

This rearrangement joins TRBV19 to TRBJ2-5, with TRBD2 as a possible D gene (6 bases). The V end was cut by 2 bases, the J end by 5 bases, with 18 bases between. CDR1 is LNHDA, CDR2 SQIVND, per germline (reference sequence). CDR3 length: 16 residues. The CDR3 loop reads CASSIISPGSGETQYF. The CDR3 DNA follows: TGTGCCAGTAGTATAATCTCCCCCGGGAGCGGCGAGACCCAGTACTTC. Using reference TRBV19 and TRBJ2-5 for the parts outside the CDR3, the full variable domain is DGGITQSPKYLFRKEGQNVTLSCEQNLNHDAMYWYRQDPGQGLRLIYYSQIVNDFQKGDIAEGYSVSREKKESFPLTVTSAQKNPTAFYLCASSIISPGSGETQYFGPGTRLLVL.

V is TRBV9 and J is TRBJ2-1; D gene uncertain. V was trimmed by 4 bases and J by 1 base, leaving 12 bases between them. Germline CDR1 is SGDLS and CDR2 is YYNGEE. The CDR3 extends over 15 amino acids. CDR3 protein: CASSRGLGSYNEQFF. CDR3 DNA sequence: TGTGCCAGCAGCCGTGGCCTGGGGTCCTACAATGAGCAGTTCTTC. The entire variable domain, with the rest obtained from reference TRBV9 and TRBJ2-1, is as follows: DSGVTQTPKHLITATGQRVTLRCSPRSGDLSVYWYQQSLDQGLQFLIQYYNGEERAKGNILERFSAQQFPDLHSELNLSSLELGDSALYFCASSRGLGSYNEQFFGPGTRLTVL.

The rearrangement uses TRBV2 and TRBJ1-1; D remains unclear. The CDR3 loop spans 15 amino acids. The V and J ends lost 2 bases and 3 bases respectively, with 13 bases between them. Per the germline V gene, CDR1 is SNHLY and CDR2 is FYNNEI. This CDR3 reads CASSEKAVRHTEAFF. CDR3 coding DNA: TGTGCCAGCAGTGAAAAGGCGGTCCGCCACACTGAAGCTTTCTTT.

This chain links TRBV30 with TRBJ1-1, with unresolved D. V was clipped by 1 base and J by 0 bases, with 15 bases between them. The length of the CDR3 is 16 residues. Germline CDR1 reads GTSNPN; CDR2 reads SVGIG (reference sequence). The CDR3: CAWSGGRATLNTEAFF. The CDR3 DNA reads TGTGCCTGGAGTGGTGGCCGCGCGACATTGAACACTGAAGCTTTCTTT.

The V call is TRBV30, the J call TRBJ1-5; maybe TRBD1 (5 bases). V dropped 2 bases and J dropped 0 bases, with 8 bases sitting between them. This CDR3 has 14 amino acids. Germline V lookup: CDR1 GTSNPN, CDR2 SVGIG (reference sequence). The CDR3 DNA reads as TGTGCCTGGAGTCTGGGACTTAGCAATCAGCCCCAGCATTTT. Translation: CAWSLGLSNQPQHF.

This chain connects TRBV7-2 to TRBJ2-2; no firm D call. Germline loops: CDR1 SGHTA, CDR2 FQGNSA. This CDR3 spans 16 amino acids. V was pared by 1 base and J by 0 bases, with 9 bases between. This CDR3 is CASSLGYSANTGELFF. In nucleotides, the CDR3 is TGTGCCAGCAGCTTAGGCTACAGCGCGAACACCGGGGAGCTGTTTTTT.

This chain links TRBV3-1 (or the pseudogene TRBV3-2) with TRBJ2-1; 11 bases fit TRBD2. Trimming removed 4 bases from V and 7 bases from J; junction bases left unmatched: 15. Germline assignment: CDR1 LGHDT and CDR2 YNNKEL (reference sequence). The CDR3 covers 18 residues. CDR3 sequence (DNA): TGTGCCAGCAGCCCATCACCCCGGCGACTAGCGGGGAGGAATGAGCAGTTCTTC. Translated, it gives CASSPSPRRLAGRNEQFF.

There are a few counts of this clone. The chain combines TRBV6-4 with TRBJ2-3; 7 bases align to TRBD2. The V gene's germline CDR1 is MRHNA and CDR2 SNTAGT. The CDR3 is 14 residues long. Unmatched junction bases numbered 3, after V lost 2 bases and J lost 4 bases. In nucleotides, the CDR3 is TGTGCCAGCAGTGACGGCGGGAGCGCAGATACGCAGTATTTT. Its protein is CASSDGGSADTQYF.